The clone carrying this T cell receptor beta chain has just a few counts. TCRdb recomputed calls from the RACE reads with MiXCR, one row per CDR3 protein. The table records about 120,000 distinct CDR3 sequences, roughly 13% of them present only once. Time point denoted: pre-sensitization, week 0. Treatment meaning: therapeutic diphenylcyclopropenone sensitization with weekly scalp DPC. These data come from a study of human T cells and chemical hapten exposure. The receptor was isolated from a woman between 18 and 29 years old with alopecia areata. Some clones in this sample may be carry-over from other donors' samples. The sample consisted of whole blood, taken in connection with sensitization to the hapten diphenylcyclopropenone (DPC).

The DNA for the CDR3 is TGTGCCAGCAGTTTCTTGGAGCCCACCCCAGCGGGGGGTAGCTCCTACGAGCAGTACTTC. Amino acid sequence: CASSFLEPTPAGGSSYEQYF. The chain uses TRBV27 and TRBJ2-7, with 9 nucleotides matching TRBD2. Germline assignment: CDR1 MNHEY and CDR2 SMNVEV (reference sequence). CDR3 length equals 20 residues. J was trimmed by 0 bases and V by 3 bases; bases with no gene match: 18.